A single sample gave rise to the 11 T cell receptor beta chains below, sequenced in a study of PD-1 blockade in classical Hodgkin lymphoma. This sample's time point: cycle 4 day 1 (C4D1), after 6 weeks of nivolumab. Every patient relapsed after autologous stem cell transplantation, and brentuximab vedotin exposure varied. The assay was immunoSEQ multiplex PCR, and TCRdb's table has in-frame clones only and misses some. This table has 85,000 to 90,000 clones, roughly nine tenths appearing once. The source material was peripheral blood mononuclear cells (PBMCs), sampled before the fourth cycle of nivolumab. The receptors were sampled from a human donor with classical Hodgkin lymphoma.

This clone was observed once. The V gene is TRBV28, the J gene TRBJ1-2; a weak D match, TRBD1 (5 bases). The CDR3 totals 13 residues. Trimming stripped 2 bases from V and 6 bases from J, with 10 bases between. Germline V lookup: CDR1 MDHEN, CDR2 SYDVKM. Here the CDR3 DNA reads TGTGCCAGCAGTTTAATCGGACACAATGGCTACACCTTC. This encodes CASSLIGHNGYTF.

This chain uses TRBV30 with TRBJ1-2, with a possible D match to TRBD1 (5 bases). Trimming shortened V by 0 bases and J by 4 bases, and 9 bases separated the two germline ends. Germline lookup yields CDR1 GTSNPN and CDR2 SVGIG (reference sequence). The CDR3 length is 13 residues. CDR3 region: CAWSVRGGYGYTF. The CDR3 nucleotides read TGTGCCTGGAGTGTACGCGGGGGCTATGGCTACACCTTC. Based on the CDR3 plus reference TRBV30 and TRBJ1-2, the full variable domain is SQTIHQWPATLVQPVGSPLSLECTVEGTSNPNLYWYRQAAGRGLQLLFYSVGIGQISSEVPQNLSASRPQDRQFILSSKKLLLSDSGFYLCAWSVRGGYGYTFGSGTRLTVV.

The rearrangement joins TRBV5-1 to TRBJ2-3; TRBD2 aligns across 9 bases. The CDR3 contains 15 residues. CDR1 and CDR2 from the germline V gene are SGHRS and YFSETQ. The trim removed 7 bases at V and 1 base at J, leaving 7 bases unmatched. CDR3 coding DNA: TGCGCCAGCCAAGCGGGGGGCGTCGGCACAGATACGCAGTATTTT. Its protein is CASQAGGVGTDTQYF.

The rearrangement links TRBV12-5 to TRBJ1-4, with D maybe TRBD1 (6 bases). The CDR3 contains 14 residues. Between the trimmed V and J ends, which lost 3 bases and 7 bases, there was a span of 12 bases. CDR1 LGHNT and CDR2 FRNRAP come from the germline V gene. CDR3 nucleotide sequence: TGTGCTAGTGGTTTCGGACAGCCGGGTGAAAAACTGTTTTTT. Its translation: CASGFGQPGEKLFF.

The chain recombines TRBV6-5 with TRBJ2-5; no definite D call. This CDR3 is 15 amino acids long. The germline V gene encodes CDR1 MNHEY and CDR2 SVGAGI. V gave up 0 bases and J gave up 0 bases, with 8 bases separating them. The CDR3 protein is CASSYSSTDQETQYF. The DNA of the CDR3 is TGTGCCAGCAGTTACTCGTCTACAGACCAAGAGACCCAGTACTTC.

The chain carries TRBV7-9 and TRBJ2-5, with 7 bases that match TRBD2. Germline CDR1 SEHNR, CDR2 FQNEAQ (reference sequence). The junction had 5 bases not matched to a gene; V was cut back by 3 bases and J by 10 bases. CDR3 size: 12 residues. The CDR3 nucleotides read TGTGCCAGCAGCTTGGTCAGCGGGATCCAGTACTTC. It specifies CASSLVSGIQYF.

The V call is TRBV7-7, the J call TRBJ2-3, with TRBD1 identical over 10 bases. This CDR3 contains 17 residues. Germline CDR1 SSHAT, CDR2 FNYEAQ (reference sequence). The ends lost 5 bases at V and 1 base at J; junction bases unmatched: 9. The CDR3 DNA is TGTGCCAGCAGCGGAACGACAGGGGGCCTGGGCACAGATACGCAGTATTTT. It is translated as CASSGTTGGLGTDTQYF.

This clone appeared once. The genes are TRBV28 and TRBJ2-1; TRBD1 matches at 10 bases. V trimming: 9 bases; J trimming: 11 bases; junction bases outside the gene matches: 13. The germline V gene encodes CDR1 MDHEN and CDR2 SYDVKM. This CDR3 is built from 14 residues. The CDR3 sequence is CASITHQGQGKQFF. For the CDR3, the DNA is TGTGCCAGTATTACCCATCAGGGACAGGGGAAGCAGTTCTTC.

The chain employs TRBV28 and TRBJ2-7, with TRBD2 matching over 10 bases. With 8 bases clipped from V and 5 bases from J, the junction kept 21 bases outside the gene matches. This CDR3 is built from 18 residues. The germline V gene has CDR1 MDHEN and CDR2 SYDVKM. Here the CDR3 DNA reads TGTGCCAGCGAGGGACAGTTACGATCAGAGCGGGGGGGGCACGAGCAGTACTTC. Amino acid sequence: CASEGQLRSERGGHEQYF. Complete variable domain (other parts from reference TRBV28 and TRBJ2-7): DVKVTQSSRYLVKRTGEKVFLECVQDMDHENMFWYRQDPGLGLRLIYFSYDVKMKEKGDIPEGYSVSREKKERFSLILESASTNQTSMYLCASEGQLRSERGGHEQYFGPGTRLTVT.

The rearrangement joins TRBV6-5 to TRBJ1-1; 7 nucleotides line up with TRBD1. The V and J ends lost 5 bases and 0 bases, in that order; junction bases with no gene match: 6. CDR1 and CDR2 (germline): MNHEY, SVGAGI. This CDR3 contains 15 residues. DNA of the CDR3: TGTGCCAGCAGTCCCTACAGGGGATTGAACACTGAAGCTTTCTTT. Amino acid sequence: CASSPYRGLNTEAFF.

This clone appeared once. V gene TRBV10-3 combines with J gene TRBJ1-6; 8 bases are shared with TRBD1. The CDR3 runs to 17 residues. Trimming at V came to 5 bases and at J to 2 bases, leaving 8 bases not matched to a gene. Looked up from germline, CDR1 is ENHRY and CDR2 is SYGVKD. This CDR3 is CAISLGQGVTYNSPLHF. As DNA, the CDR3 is TGTGCCATCAGTCTAGGACAGGGAGTTACCTATAATTCACCCCTCCACTTT.